Below are 9 T cell receptor beta chains sequenced from a single sample in a study of shared clonotypes between healthy human individuals. Profiled with immunoSEQ multiplex PCR; TCRdb holds only in-frame clones, not every one. The table has nearly 500,000 clones, about 79% seen once. Material for sequencing was PBMCs. The receptors were sampled from a woman aged 40-49 years in good health. Some clones in this sample may be carry-over from other donors' samples.

The CDR3 here is CASRDPWGGPHEQYF. DNA for the CDR3: TGTGCCAGCAGGGACCCGTGGGGAGGGCCCCACGAGCAGTACTTC. This chain connects TRBV28 to TRBJ2-7; 7 bases map to TRBD2. The J segment lost 5 bases and the V segment lost 6 bases, leaving 13 bases of the junction unmatched. Germline V gene data show CDR1 as MDHEN and CDR2 as SYDVKM. CDR3 length: 15 residues.

The rearrangement joins TRBV20-1 to TRBJ2-3; weak D call: TRBD2 (5 bases). Trimming cost V 6 bases and J 6 bases, with 7 bases left between them. The CDR3 is 10 amino acids. CDR1 and CDR2 (germline): DFQATT, SNEGSKA (reference sequence). DNA of the CDR3: TGCAGTGCCGAGCGGGATACGCAGTATTTT. Translation gives CSAERDTQYF.

The chain couples TRBV6-5 to TRBJ2-7; a weak D match, TRBD1 (6 bases). The CDR3 is 14 amino acids. Germline V CDR1 and CDR2: MNHEY, SVGAGI. Trimming removed 6 bases from V and 6 bases from J, with 18 bases in between. The CDR3 loop reads CASRTTAPGAEQYF. The CDR3 DNA reads as TGTGCCAGCAGGACCACGGCTCCAGGGGCCGAGCAGTACTTC.

DNA of the CDR3: TGTGCCAGCGGCCGCCCTACCGGAGGGGGTACCCAAGAGACCCAGTACTTC. Translating it yields CASGRPTGGGTQETQYF. J is TRBJ2-5 and V is TRBV28; D assignment may be TRBD1 or TRBD2 (6 bases each). Trimming cost V 8 bases and J 1 base, with 23 bases left between them. This CDR3 has 17 amino acids. Germline assignment: CDR1 MDHEN and CDR2 SYDVKM.

This rearrangement joins TRBV5-1 to TRBJ2-2; D remains ambiguous. Trimming cost V 5 bases and J 7 bases, with 15 bases left between them. This CDR3 is built from 14 residues. Germline values: CDR1 SGHRS, CDR2 YFSETQ. The CDR3 region is CASSSESTVGELFF. CDR3 DNA: TGCGCCAGCAGTTCCGAAAGTACGGTCGGGGAGCTGTTTTTT.

The DNA of the CDR3 is TGTGCCAGCAGCTTAGACCGGGACAGATCCTACGAGCAGTACTTC. Protein product: CASSLDRDRSYEQYF. The V call is TRBV7-9, the J call TRBJ2-7; the match to TRBD1 covers 7 bases. V dropped 1 base and J dropped 1; count of bases not matched to a gene: 4. The CDR3 consists of 15 residues. Germline CDR1 and CDR2: SEHNR and FQNEAQ (reference sequence).

This rearrangement joins TRBV5-1 to TRBJ2-1; a possible D gene is TRBD2 (5 bases). The CDR3 totals 15 residues. V lost 5 bases, J lost 3 bases, and 15 bases lay in between. The germline CDR1 and CDR2 sequences are SGHRS and YFSETQ. The CDR3 sequence: CASRPEGGSYNEQFF. The CDR3 DNA sequence: TGCGCCAGCAGACCTGAGGGTGGTAGCTACAATGAGCAGTTCTTC.

V usage is TRBV27 and J usage is TRBJ1-1; no clear D. Trimming stripped 5 bases from V and 3 bases from J, with 10 bases between. In germline, CDR1 is MNHEY, CDR2 SMNVEV (reference sequence). The CDR3 runs 13 residues. CDR3 protein: CASSKNMHTEAFF. The CDR3 bases are TGTGCCAGCAGTAAGAACATGCACACTGAAGCTTTCTTT.

To note about this clone: With a much larger clone just one base away, this may be a read error. The CDR3 carries no conserved terminal phenylalanine or tryptophan, so it likely arises from a read error. The rearrangement uses TRBV28 and TRBJ2-7, with D possibly TRBD2 on 6 matching bases. From germline, CDR1 is MDHEN and CDR2 SYDVKM. The CDR3 has 14 amino acids. V gave up 5 bases and J gave up 4 bases, with 15 bases separating them. Written as DNA, the CDR3 is TGTGCCAGCAGTCCCCAGGAGGGGCGGTACGAGCAGTACCTC. Translated, it gives CASSPQEGRYEQYL.